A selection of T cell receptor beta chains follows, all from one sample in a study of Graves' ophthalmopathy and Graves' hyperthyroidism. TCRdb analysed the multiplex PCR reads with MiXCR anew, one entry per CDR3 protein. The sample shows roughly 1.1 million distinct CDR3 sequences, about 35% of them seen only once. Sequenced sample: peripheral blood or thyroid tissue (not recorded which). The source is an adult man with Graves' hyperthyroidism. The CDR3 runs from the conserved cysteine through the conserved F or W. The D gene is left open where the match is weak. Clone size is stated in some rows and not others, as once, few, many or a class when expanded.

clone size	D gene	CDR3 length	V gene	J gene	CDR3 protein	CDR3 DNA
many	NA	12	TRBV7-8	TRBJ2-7	CASSLDTHEQYF	TGTGCCAGCAGCTTGGACACTCACGAGCAGTACTTC
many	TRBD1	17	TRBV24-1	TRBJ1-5	CATSDSRRQGGNQPQHF	TGTGCCACCAGTGATTCGAGAAGACAGGGAGGTAATCAGCCCCAGCATTTT
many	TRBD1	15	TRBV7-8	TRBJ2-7	CASSFRGQGSYEQYF	TGTGCCAGCAGCTTTAGGGGACAGGGGTCCTACGAGCAGTACTTC
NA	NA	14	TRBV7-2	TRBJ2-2	CASSFASGAGELFF	TGTGCCAGCAGCTTTGCCTCAGGGGCCGGGGAGCTGTTTTTT
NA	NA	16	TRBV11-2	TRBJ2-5	CASSRSANDRWETQYF	TGTGCCAGCAGCCGAAGTGCTAACGACAGGTGGGAGACCCAGTACTTC
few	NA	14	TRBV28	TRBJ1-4	CASSRSASSEKLFF	TGTGCCAGCAGTAGAAGCGCGTCAAGTGAAAAACTGTTTTTT
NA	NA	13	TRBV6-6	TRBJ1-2	CASSDQHDYGYTF	TGTGCCAGCAGTGACCAGCATGACTATGGCTACACCTTC
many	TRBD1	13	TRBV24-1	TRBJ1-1	CATSGQENTEAFF	TGTGCCACCAGCGGACAGGAGAACACTGAAGCTTTCTTT
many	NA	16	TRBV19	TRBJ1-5	CASSIAGRPPNQPQHF	TGTGCCAGTAGTATAGCTGGCAGGCCCCCGAATCAGCCCCAGCATTTT
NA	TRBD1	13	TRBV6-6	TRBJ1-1	CASSYDRERAAFF	TGTGCCAGCAGTTACGACAGGGAGAGAGCAGCTTTCTTT
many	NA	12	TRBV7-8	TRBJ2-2	CASSPGAGELFF	TGTGCCAGCAGCCCCGGGGCCGGGGAGCTGTTTTTT
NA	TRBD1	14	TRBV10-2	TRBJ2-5	CASSDGTGWETQYF	TGCGCCAGCAGCGATGGGACAGGGTGGGAGACCCAGTACTTC
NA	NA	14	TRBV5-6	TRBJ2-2	CASSSFTSTGELFF	TGTGCCAGCAGCTCGTTCACCAGTACCGGGGAGCTGTTTTTT
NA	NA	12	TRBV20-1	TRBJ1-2	CSARASQDGYTF	TGCAGTGCTAGAGCGAGTCAGGATGGCTACACCTTC
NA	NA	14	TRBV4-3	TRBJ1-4	CASSQERANEKLFF	TGCGCCAGCAGCCAAGAAAGGGCTAATGAAAAACTGTTTTTT
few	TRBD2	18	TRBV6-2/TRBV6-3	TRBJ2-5	CASSSLGTSGSIIETQYF	TGTGCCAGCAGTTCCCTTGGGACTAGCGGGAGTATAATCGAGACCCAGTACTTC
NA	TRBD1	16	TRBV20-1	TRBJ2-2	CSAEGTGSVNTGELFF	TGCAGTGCCGAAGGGACAGGGTCGGTGAACACCGGGGAGCTGTTTTTT
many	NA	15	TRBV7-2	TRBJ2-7	CASSFSQVSSYEQYF	TGTGCCAGCAGCTTTTCCCAAGTAAGCTCCTACGAGCAGTACTTC
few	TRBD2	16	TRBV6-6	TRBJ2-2	CASSYSLAGRAGELFF	TGTGCCAGCAGTTATAGTCTAGCGGGGAGAGCCGGGGAGCTGTTTTTT
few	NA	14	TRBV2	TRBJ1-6	CAIGRGFDNSPLHF	TGTGCCATCGGCCGGGGGTTCGATAATTCACCCCTCCACTTT
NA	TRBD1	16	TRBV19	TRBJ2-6	CASSEAQGEGANVLTF	TGTGCCAGCAGTGAAGCGCAGGGGGAAGGGGCCAACGTCCTGACTTTC
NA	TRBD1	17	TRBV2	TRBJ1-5	CASRNGTGIVVGQPQHF	TGTGCCAGCAGAAACGGGACAGGGATCGTAGTGGGTCAGCCCCAGCATTTT
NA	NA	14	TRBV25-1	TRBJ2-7	CASSYTPLNYEQYF	TGTGCCAGCAGTTACACTCCCCTCAACTACGAGCAGTACTTC
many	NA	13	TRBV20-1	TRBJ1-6	CSAMGQGLSPLHF	TGCAGTGCTATGGGGCAGGGGCTCTCACCCCTCCACTTT